This TCR beta chain was retrieved from a study of T cell clonotyping in hematopoietic cell transplantation. Study findings and constraints: Pathologically expanded recipient clonotypes increased progressively from day 30 to day 180 as diversity fell.

Comments on this clone: Its target is unknown.

Assay: immunoSEQ multiplex PCR; the TCRdb copy retains only in-frame clones and omits some. The data hold 65,000 to 75,000 clones, with about 94% observed a single time. The J segment lost 5 bases and the V segment lost 3 bases, leaving 6 bases of the junction unmatched. Germline CDR1 and CDR2: LNHDA and SQIVND (reference sequence). This CDR3 is 15 amino acids long. V gene TRBV19 combines with J gene TRBJ2-2, with 7 bases that match TRBD2. The source of this sequence is a man aged 45-60 years in good health. Some clones in this sample may be carry-over from other donors' samples. The material sequenced was peripheral blood mononuclear cells. The CDR3 sequence: CASSISSGITGELFF. In nucleotides, the CDR3 is TGTGCCAGTAGTATTTCGAGCGGGATAACCGGGGAGCTGTTTTTT.